A selection of T cell receptor beta chains follows, all from one sample in a study of T cells expressing NK-cell markers. One entry per CDR3 protein, without DNA, is what TCRdb gives after re-calling the 5' RACE reads. This repertoire includes 500,000 to 700,000 distinct CDR3 sequences. Sequencing was done on a sample of blood T cells: a sorted CD56 or NKG2C T cell subset, CD4+ or CD8+ T cells, or bulk PBMC T cells (not recorded which). Source of these receptors: a man between 18 and 29 years old in good health. CDR3s include the opening cysteine and the closing phenylalanine or tryptophan.

TRBV6-1	TRBJ2-5	CASSELRVKVAGETQYF
TRBV7-9	TRBJ2-6	CASSLRRLAGANVLTF
TRBV20-1	TRBJ2-1	CSALTGQGGNEQFF
TRBV10-3	TRBJ2-5	CATSGGSEETQYF
TRBV14	TRBJ2-3	CASSPYWQGARDTQYF
TRBV29-1	TRBJ1-2	CSVGWDSAFGYTF
TRBV5-5	TRBJ2-7	CASSPSRDRAYEQYF
TRBV5-1	TRBJ1-6	CASGARTEVNSPLHF
TRBV14	TRBJ2-5	CASSPITSGRGQETQYF
TRBV25-1	TRBJ2-1	CASSELKGTGAGDEQFF
TRBV3-1	TRBJ2-1	CASSQRQGGNNEQFF
TRBV20-1	TRBJ2-5	CSIRQGQETQYF
TRBV25-1	TRBJ2-2	CASRTGTPATGELFF
TRBV24-1	TRBJ1-2	CATSEGLHGDGYTF
TRBV15	TRBJ1-5	CATSTDGGSRQPQHF
TRBV12-3/TRBV12-4	TRBJ1-6	CASSLEGVHSPLHF
TRBV5-6	TRBJ2-7	CASSLASGGTAWDEQYF
TRBV20-1	TRBJ2-1	CSATYASRNEQFF
TRBV18	TRBJ2-7	CASSSGTGGIDEQYF
TRBV7-8	TRBJ2-5	CASSLNSPDQETQYF
TRBV15	TRBJ2-7	CATSRDLAGVSYEQYF
TRBV12-3/TRBV12-4	TRBJ1-4	CASSSGTAKLFF
TRBV12-3/TRBV12-4	TRBJ1-2	CASSWTGYGYTF
TRBV15	TRBJ2-4	CATSELGGTNIQYF
TRBV27	TRBJ2-5	CASSSALAGVETQYF
TRBV7-2	TRBJ1-2	CASRPRQGPNYGYTF
TRBV18	TRBJ1-2	CASSPLEGGYTF